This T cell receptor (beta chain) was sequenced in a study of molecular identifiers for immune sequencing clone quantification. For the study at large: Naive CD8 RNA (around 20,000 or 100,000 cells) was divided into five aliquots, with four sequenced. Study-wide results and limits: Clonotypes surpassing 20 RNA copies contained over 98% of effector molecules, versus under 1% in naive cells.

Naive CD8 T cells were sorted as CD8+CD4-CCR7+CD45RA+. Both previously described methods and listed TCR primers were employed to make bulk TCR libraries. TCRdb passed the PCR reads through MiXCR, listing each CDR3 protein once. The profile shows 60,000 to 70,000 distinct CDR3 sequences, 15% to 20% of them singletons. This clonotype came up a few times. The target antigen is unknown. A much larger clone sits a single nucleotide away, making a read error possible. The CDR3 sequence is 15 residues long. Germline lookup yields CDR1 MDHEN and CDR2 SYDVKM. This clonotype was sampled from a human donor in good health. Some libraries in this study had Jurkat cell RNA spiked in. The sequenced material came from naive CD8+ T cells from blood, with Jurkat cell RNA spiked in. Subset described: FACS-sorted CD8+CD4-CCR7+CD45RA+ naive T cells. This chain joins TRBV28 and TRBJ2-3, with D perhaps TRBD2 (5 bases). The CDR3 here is CAGSLSMLATDTQYF. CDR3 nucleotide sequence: TGTGCCGGCAGTTTATCGATGCTAGCCACAGATACGCAGTATTTT.